Below, 22 T cell receptor beta chains from the same sample are listed, as sequenced in a study of Ad26.COV2.S vaccination and SARS-CoV-2 variants. Profiled with immunoSEQ multiplex PCR; TCRdb holds only in-frame clones, not every one. The top ten clones hold less than 4% of a sample with just over 350,000 clones, around 83% of them seen once. Specified treatment: around 19 received Ad26.COV2.S at low or high dose, single or two shots; 5 received placebo; per-sample allocation not given. Each sample was drawn 63 days after the first injection (of vaccine or placebo). The input for sequencing was peripheral blood, taken in a trial of Ad26.COV2.S vaccine versus placebo. All receptors come from a person between 18 and 65 years old who received the Ad26.COV2.S COVID-19 vaccine or a placebo.

The rearrangement links TRBV29-1 to TRBJ1-3; D gene uncertain. This CDR3 comprises 13 residues. V was cut by 6 bases and J by 0 bases, with 9 bases left in between. Looked up from germline, CDR1 is SQVTM and CDR2 is ANQGSEA. The CDR3 nucleotides are TGCAGCGTGAGGCACCGCTCTGGAAACACCATATATTTT. Amino acid sequence: CSVRHRSGNTIYF.

This clone was counted once. CDR3 nucleotides: TGTGCCAGCAGCTTCCCAGCGGGGGCCCTGAACACCGGGGAGCTGTTTTTT. Translated: CASSFPAGALNTGELFF. The V call is TRBV11-2, the J call TRBJ2-2, with TRBD2 identical over 8 bases. CDR3 length: 17 amino acids. The ends lost 3 bases at V and 1 base at J; junction bases unmatched: 7. Looked up from germline, CDR1 is SGHAT and CDR2 is FQNNGV.

This clone is deemed medium-sized. V gene TRBV4-1 combines with J gene TRBJ1-3, with D possibly being TRBD1 (5 bases). The V gene's germline CDR1 is MGHRA and CDR2 YSYEKL. Trimming removed 4 bases from V and 4 bases from J, with 14 bases in between. This CDR3 is 15 amino acids long. Here the CDR3 reads CASSPLGQGGNTIYF. DNA of the CDR3: TGCGCCAGCAGCCCCCTGGGGCAGGGCGGAAACACCATATATTTT.

The chain carries TRBV25-1 and TRBJ1-2, with D possibly TRBD1 on 5 matching bases. V was trimmed by 8 bases and J by 7 bases, leaving 14 bases between them. The CDR3 sequence is 12 residues long. The V gene's germline CDR1 is MGHDK and CDR2 SYGVNS. CDR3 residues: CASSRVSGGYTF. The CDR3 DNA sequence: TGTGCCAGCTCCAGGGTGTCCGGTGGCTACACCTTC.

V usage is TRBV2 and J usage is TRBJ2-7; possible D gene TRBD2, 6 bases. Trimming left V 7 bases short and J 4 bases short, with 14 bases between. CDR1 and CDR2 from the germline V gene are SNHLY and FYNNEI. This CDR3 is 13 amino acids long. The chain's CDR3 is CASIGGGRYEQYF. CDR3 coding DNA: TGTGCCAGCATCGGAGGAGGGAGGTACGAGCAGTACTTC. Using reference TRBV2 and TRBJ2-7 for the parts outside the CDR3, the full variable domain is EPEVTQTPSHQVTQMGQEVILRCVPISNHLYFYWYRQILGQKVEFLVSFYNNEISEKSEIFDDQFSVERPDGSNFTLKIRSTKLEDSAMYFCASIGGGRYEQYFGPGTRLTVT.

The rearrangement links TRBV5-4 to TRBJ2-3; D perhaps matches TRBD2 (5 bases). V shed 3 bases and J shed 5 bases, with 13 bases lying between them. The CDR3 has 14 amino acids. The V gene's germline CDR1 is SGHNT and CDR2 YYREEE (reference sequence). CDR3 sequence: CASSSTRALDTQYF. For the CDR3, the DNA is TGTGCCAGCAGCTCTACTAGAGCTCTAGATACGCAGTATTTT.

Here the CDR3 DNA reads TGCGCCAGCAGCCCGGGACAGGGTTTATCCTACGAGCAGTACTTC. Amino acids: CASSPGQGLSYEQYF. The chain couples TRBV5-1 to TRBJ2-7; 9 bases match TRBD1. The CDR3 is made up of 15 amino acids. Germline loops: CDR1 SGHRS, CDR2 YFSETQ. V lost 4 bases and J lost 1; bases outside the gene matches: 6. The variable domain in full, with the rest retrieved from reference TRBV5-1 and TRBJ2-7, is KAGVTQTPRYLIKTRGQQVTLSCSPISGHRSVSWYQQTPGQGLQFLFEYFSETQRNKGNFPGRFSGRQFSNSRSEMNVSTLELGDSALYLCASSPGQGLSYEQYFGPGTRLTVT.

The chain joins TRBV28 to TRBJ2-7, with 10 bases lining up with TRBD1. The CDR3 is 15 amino acids. Germline lookup yields CDR1 MDHEN and CDR2 SYDVKM. Trimming removed 6 bases from V and 3 bases from J; junction bases left unmatched: 8. This CDR3 is CASSPRDRGSYEQYF. In DNA, the CDR3 is TGTGCCAGCAGCCCCCGGGACAGGGGTAGCTACGAGCAGTACTTC.

The chain recombines TRBV9 with TRBJ1-6, with TRBD1 as a possible D gene (6 bases). The ends were cut back, 4 bases at V and 9 bases at J, with 26 bases in the middle. The CDR3 extends over 18 amino acids. Per germline, CDR1 SGDLS and CDR2 YYNGEE. CDR3 residues: CASSPSPGGSSLSSPLHF. The CDR3 DNA follows: TGTGCCAGCAGCCCTAGCCCCGGGGGCAGTTCACTCTCTTCACCCCTCCACTTT.

This clone has a handful of counts. The V and J genes are TRBV5-1 and TRBJ1-1; D gene ambiguous. The V end lost 0 bases, the J end lost 1 base, and 7 bases lay between the germline ends. This CDR3 spans 14 amino acids. CDR1 is SGHRS, CDR2 YFSETQ, per germline. Here the CDR3 reads CASSLGQWNTEAFF. DNA of the CDR3: TGCGCCAGCAGCTTGGGACAATGGAACACTGAAGCTTTCTTT.

The chain couples TRBV7-9 to TRBJ2-5; D might be TRBD2 (5 bases). V lost 4 bases to trimming and J lost 5 bases, with 14 bases between them. Looked up from germline, CDR1 is SEHNR and CDR2 is FQNEAQ (reference sequence). This CDR3 is built from 14 residues. The CDR3 reads CASSSPPWEETQYF. The CDR3 nucleotides are TGTGCCAGCAGCTCCCCACCCTGGGAGGAGACCCAGTACTTC.

The rearrangement links TRBV19 to TRBJ1-1, with a weak D call TRBD1 (6 bases). Per the germline V gene, CDR1 is LNHDA and CDR2 is SQIVND (reference sequence). The CDR3 runs to 14 residues. The V gene lost 3 bases and the J gene lost 0 bases, with 8 bases spanning the gap. CDR3: CASSIGQMNTEAFF. CDR3 in DNA: TGTGCCAGTAGTATCGGACAGATGAACACTGAAGCTTTCTTT.

The chain links TRBV5-1 to TRBJ2-3, with TRBD2 identical over 8 bases. The V segment lost 3 bases and the J segment 1 base; nucleotides outside the gene matches: 4. This CDR3 spans 15 amino acids. The V gene's germline CDR1 is SGHRS and CDR2 YFSETQ. The CDR3 nucleotides are TGCGCCAGCAGCTACGCGGGGGGTGGCACAGATACGCAGTATTTT. It encodes CASSYAGGGTDTQYF.

The chain carries TRBV24-1 and TRBJ2-5; D may be TRBD1 (6 bases). The CDR3 contains 12 residues. V lost 11 bases and J 7 bases, leaving 16 bases between the germline ends. CDR1 and CDR2 (germline): KGHDR, SFDVKD. In DNA form, the CDR3 reads TGTGCCAGAAGACAGGTTCCAGGGACCCAGTACTTC. Amino acids: CARRQVPGTQYF.

The V and J genes are TRBV19 and TRBJ1-2, with 9 nucleotides matching TRBD1. In germline, CDR1 is LNHDA, CDR2 SQIVND (reference sequence). The CDR3 contains 13 residues. V lost 5 bases and J lost 8; bases outside the gene matches: 6. Here the CDR3 reads CASSPGTGNGYTF. The CDR3 coding sequence is TGTGCCAGTAGTCCTGGGACAGGGAACGGCTACACCTTC.

V is TRBV18 and J is TRBJ1-2, with TRBD1 matching 11 bases. With V trimmed by 2 bases and J by 4 bases, 6 bases remained unmatched. Germline CDR1 KGHSH, CDR2 LQKENI. This CDR3 is 16 amino acids long. In DNA, the CDR3 is TGTGCCAGCTCACCAACCGGGACAGGGGGAGGCTATGGCTACACCTTC. Encoded protein: CASSPTGTGGGYGYTF.

The chain links TRBV20-1 to TRBJ2-1, with TRBD1 matching 7 bases. The V segment lost 3 bases and the J segment 5 bases; nucleotides outside the gene matches: 4. The length of the CDR3 is 13 residues. The germline gives CDR1 DFQATT, CDR2 SNEGSKA (reference sequence). The CDR3 bases are TGCAGTGCTAGTCATACAGGGGACAATGAGCAGTTCTTC. Translation gives CSASHTGDNEQFF.

V and J are TRBV6-4 and TRBJ1-1; D remains ambiguous. With 4 bases removed from V and 4 bases from J, the gap between germline ends came to 13 bases. Germline values: CDR1 MRHNA, CDR2 SNTAGT. The CDR3 consists of 14 residues. The CDR3 is CASSVEGAATEAFF. Here the CDR3 DNA reads TGTGCCAGCAGTGTCGAGGGAGCGGCCACTGAAGCTTTCTTT.

V and J are TRBV6-2 or TRBV6-3 and TRBJ2-5; 10 bases are shared with TRBD1. Germline V lookup: CDR1 MNHEY, CDR2 SVGEGT. The CDR3 runs 16 residues. Trimming took 4 bases from V and 4 from J; bases not matched to a gene: 9. Here the CDR3 reads CASSFPDRGDRETQYF. For the CDR3, the DNA is TGTGCCAGCAGTTTCCCGGACAGGGGGGATCGAGAGACCCAGTACTTC.

This chain joins TRBV5-5 and TRBJ2-7, with 7 bases identical to TRBD1. Germline trimming cut 1 base from V and 2 bases from J; bases unmatched to any gene: 6. Germline CDR1 reads SGHKS; CDR2 reads YYEKEE (reference sequence). This CDR3 is 15 amino acids long. CDR3 loop: CASSLRQGSTYEQYF. CDR3 coding DNA: TGTGCCAGCAGCTTGAGACAGGGTTCCACCTACGAGCAGTACTTC. Together with reference TRBV5-5 and TRBJ2-7, the CDR3 gives the full variable domain: DAGVTQSPTHLIKTRGQQVTLRCSPISGHKSVSWYQQVLGQGPQFIFQYYEKEERGRGNFPDRFSARQFPNYSSELNVNALLLGDSALYLCASSLRQGSTYEQYFGPGTRLTVT.

The chain uses TRBV4-3 and TRBJ1-6, with D possibly matching TRBD1 (6 bases). Germline V lookup: CDR1 LGHNA, CDR2 YSLEER. Trimming removed 1 base from V and 7 bases from J, with 11 bases in between. The CDR3 is 15 residues long. CDR3 sequence reads: CASSQVQGSNSPLHF. CDR3 nucleotides: TGCGCCAGCAGCCAAGTTCAGGGGAGCAATTCACCCCTCCACTTT.

In this sample, this clone turned up once. The chain recombines TRBV30 with TRBJ2-5; D is unclear. V was clipped by 0 bases and J by 4 bases, with 12 bases between them. This CDR3 comprises 14 residues. Per germline, CDR1 GTSNPN and CDR2 SVGIG (reference sequence). In DNA form, the CDR3 reads TGTGCCTGGAGTGTAAGGCCTTGGGGAGAGACCCAGTACTTC. Its protein is CAWSVRPWGETQYF. Complete variable domain (other parts from reference TRBV30 and TRBJ2-5): SQTIHQWPATLVQPVGSPLSLECTVEGTSNPNLYWYRQAAGRGLQLLFYSVGIGQISSEVPQNLSASRPQDRQFILSSKKLLLSDSGFYLCAWSVRPWGETQYFGPGTRLLVL.